Listed below are T cell receptor beta chains from one sample, sequenced in a study of cytomegalovirus exposure and HLA in healthy donors. Sequencing used immunoSEQ multiplex PCR; TCRdb keeps in-frame clones, though not all of them. The sample has roughly 120,000 clones, over 70% seen once; the top ten hold approximately 10%. Material for sequencing was PBMCs. The source of these receptors is a woman aged 45-60 years in good health and CMV-seropositive. The CDR3 runs from the conserved cysteine through the conserved F or W. Each record gives: D gene, V gene, clone size, J gene, CDR3 length, CDR3 protein, CDR3 DNA. The D gene is left open where the match is weak. The listing skips clone size in some rows; elsewhere it reads once, few, many or a size class.

-	TRBV7-3	few	TRBJ2-7	15	CASSLFGGSSYEQYF	TGTGCCAGCAGCTTATTTGGCGGAAGCTCCTACGAGCAGTACTTC
TRBD1	TRBV27	-	TRBJ2-1	16	CASSLSFGQVAFWQFF	TGTGCCAGCAGTTTATCCTTCGGACAGGTTGCCTTTTGGCAGTTCTTC
-	TRBV29-1	-	TRBJ2-1	14	CSVEGTLLYNEQFF	TGCAGCGTTGAGGGCACCTTACTCTACAATGAGCAGTTCTTC
-	TRBV7-9	-	TRBJ1-6	14	CASSSTENNSPLHF	TGTGCCAGCAGCTCTACAGAAAATAATTCACCCCTCCACTTT
TRBD1	TRBV11-3	-	TRBJ2-7	14	CASSSGTGLDEQYF	TGTGCCAGCAGCTCCGGGACAGGGCTCGACGAGCAGTACTTC
TRBD1	TRBV19	-	TRBJ1-5	15	CASSIQGAPNQPQHF	TGTGCCAGTAGTATCCAGGGGGCCCCCAATCAGCCCCAGCATTTT
-	TRBV9	-	TRBJ1-1	14	CASSVAETNTEAFF	TGTGCCAGCAGCGTAGCTGAAACAAACACTGAAGCTTTCTTT
TRBD2	TRBV7-6	-	TRBJ2-1	17	CASSSFGTSGSVNEQFF	TGTGCCAGCAGCTCCTTCGGGACTAGCGGGAGTGTCAATGAGCAGTTCTTC
TRBD1	TRBV2	-	TRBJ2-7	17	CASSEAGQGKLDYEQYF	TGTGCCAGCAGTGAAGCCGGACAGGGGAAATTGGACTACGAGCAGTACTTC
TRBD1	TRBV7-7	-	TRBJ2-5	15	CASSFQEGQQETQYF	TGTGCCAGCAGCTTCCAAGAGGGACAGCAAGAGACCCAGTACTTC
TRBD1	TRBV28	once	TRBJ2-1	15	CASSLTGTGGNEQFF	TGTGCCAGCAGTTTAACCGGGACAGGGGGCAATGAGCAGTTCTTC
TRBD1	TRBV4-2	few	TRBJ2-7	15	CASSHTLGTAYEQYF	TGTGCCAGCAGTCATACCCTCGGGACAGCCTACGAGCAGTACTTC
-	TRBV2	-	TRBJ1-1	17	CASSYDTIPALGTEAFF	TGTGCCAGCAGTTACGACACCATCCCCGCACTAGGCACTGAAGCTTTCTTT
-	TRBV9	-	TRBJ2-6	17	CASSVVTASSGANVLTF	TGTGCCAGCAGCGTAGTGACAGCCAGCTCTGGGGCCAACGTCCTGACTTTC
TRBD1	TRBV6-1	few	TRBJ1-4	13	CASRKGQGASLFF	TGTGCCAGCAGGAAGGGACAGGGGGCATCACTGTTTTTT
-	TRBV5-4	-	TRBJ2-1	15	CASSLGGGEWNEQFF	TGTGCCAGCAGCTTAGGAGGGGGCGAGTGGAATGAGCAGTTCTTC
TRBD1	TRBV2	-	TRBJ2-7	13	CASKGGQPYEQYF	TGTGCCAGCAAAGGGGGACAGCCCTACGAGCAGTACTTC
-	TRBV4-2	once	TRBJ1-6	15	CASSQERQANSPLHF	TGTGCCAGCAGCCAAGAAAGGCAGGCGAATTCACCCCTCCACTTT
-	TRBV7-2	-	TRBJ2-7	13	CASSPPGPYEQYF	TGTGCCAGCAGCCCTCCAGGGCCCTACGAGCAGTACTTC
-	TRBV2	-	TRBJ1-2	14	CASIEGQGSLGYTF	TGTGCCAGCATAGAAGGCCAGGGGAGTCTTGGCTACACCTTC
TRBD2	TRBV5-1	-	TRBJ2-5	14	CASSTTSGRETQYF	TGCGCCAGCAGCACCACTAGCGGGAGGGAGACCCAGTACTTC
-	TRBV14	-	TRBJ1-6	14	CASSQRSGYSPLHF	TGTGCCAGCAGCCAAAGGTCAGGGTATTCACCCCTCCACTTT
TRBD1	TRBV28	-	TRBJ1-1	15	CATIETGHDVTEAFF	TGTGCCACTATCGAGACAGGGCACGATGTCACTGAAGCTTTCTTT
-	TRBV30	-	TRBJ1-1	14	CAWSVLRGSTEAFF	TGTGCCTGGAGTGTACTAAGGGGAAGCACTGAAGCTTTCTTT
-	TRBV4-3	-	TRBJ1-2	15	CASSQDLQGHSGYTF	TGCGCCAGCAGCCAAGATTTGCAGGGCCACTCTGGCTACACCTTC
TRBD2	TRBV5-6	few	TRBJ2-7	15	CASSPFWGGTYEQYF	TGTGCCAGCAGCCCGTTCTGGGGGGGAACCTACGAGCAGTACTTC
-	TRBV2	few	TRBJ2-3	14	CASSEGTVLGSQYF	TGTGCCAGCAGTGAAGGGACAGTCCTAGGGTCGCAGTATTTT
-	TRBV5-1	-	TRBJ1-1	14	CASSLSSPNTEAFF	TGCGCCAGCAGCTTGAGCTCTCCTAACACTGAAGCTTTCTTT
TRBD2	TRBV11-1	-	TRBJ2-3	16	CASSPGGAKAGDTQYF	TGTGCCAGCAGCCCGGGGGGGGCGAAGGCCGGAGATACGCAGTATTTT
-	TRBV28	-	TRBJ2-2	16	CASGGGSGANTGELFF	TGTGCCAGCGGGGGGGGTTCAGGGGCGAACACCGGGGAGCTGTTTTTT
TRBD1	TRBV19	once	TRBJ2-7	14	CASSMTGKDYEQYF	TGTGCCAGTAGTATGACAGGGAAGGACTACGAGCAGTACTTC
-	TRBV6-1	-	TRBJ1-2	12	CASEPVSYGYTF	TGTGCCAGCGAACCGGTGAGCTATGGCTACACCTTC
TRBD2	TRBV28	few	TRBJ2-7	13	CASSSGGPYEQYF	TGTGCCAGCAGTTCGGGAGGGCCCTACGAGCAGTACTTC
TRBD1	TRBV6-5	-	TRBJ1-1	14	CASSRDRGNTEAFF	TGTGCCAGCAGTCGTGACAGGGGGAACACTGAAGCTTTCTTT
-	TRBV2	once	TRBJ2-5	14	CASTKLRDKETQYF	TGTGCCAGCACTAAACTCCGGGACAAGGAGACCCAGTACTTC
-	TRBV7-8	-	TRBJ1-1	11	CASSPIDEAFF	TGTGCCAGCAGCCCAATAGATGAAGCTTTCTTT
-	TRBV19	-	TRBJ1-2	15	CASSRGGEQDYGYTF	TGTGCCAGTAGTAGGGGGGGAGAACAAGACTATGGCTACACCTTC
TRBD1	TRBV10-1	-	TRBJ1-2	16	CASSESPTGGDYGYTF	TGCGCCAGCAGTGAGTCTCCGACAGGGGGCGACTATGGCTACACCTTC
TRBD1	TRBV5-1	-	TRBJ1-2	14	CASSLMTGNYGYTF	TGCGCCAGCAGCTTGATGACAGGGAACTATGGCTACACCTTC
-	TRBV18	-	TRBJ1-5	15	CASSPGAISNQPQHF	TGTGCCAGCTCACCAGGGGCCATAAGCAATCAGCCCCAGCATTTT
-	TRBV28	once	TRBJ2-1	13	CASSLTGYNEQFF	TGTGCCAGCAGTTTAACGGGATACAATGAGCAGTTCTTC
TRBD1	TRBV6-1	-	TRBJ1-5	14	CASSVGQGVQPQHF	TGTGCCAGCAGTGTCGGACAGGGGGTTCAGCCCCAGCATTTT
-	TRBV7-2	-	TRBJ2-5	13	CASSLQRQETQYF	TGTGCCAGCAGCTTACAGCGGCAAGAGACCCAGTACTTC
-	TRBV7-9	-	TRBJ1-2	15	CASSLALGHKYGYTF	TGTGCCAGCAGCTTAGCGTTAGGACACAAATATGGCTACACCTTC
-	TRBV30	-	TRBJ1-5	15	CAWSVSGLSNQPQHF	TGTGCCTGGAGTGTATCCGGGTTGAGCAATCAGCCTCAGCATTTT
-	TRBV18	-	TRBJ2-7	14	CASSLPGQNYEQYF	TGTGCCAGCTCATTACCGGGACAAAACTACGAGCAGTACTTC
-	TRBV2	-	TRBJ2-7	12	CASMGSSYEQYF	TGTGCCAGCATGGGGAGCTCCTACGAGCAGTACTTC
-	TRBV6-1	-	TRBJ2-3	13	CASGGGSSDTQYF	TGTGCCAGCGGGGGCGGGAGTTCCGATACGCAGTATTTT